This T cell receptor (beta chain) was sequenced during a study of blood T cells in healthy people across ages (dated by TCRdb to 2015 to 2017). As for the study more broadly: In model experiments, template switching captured about one uniquely barcoded TCR beta cDNA molecule for every two T cells. To track age-related changes in TCR beta repertoire diversity, the study relied on deep sequencing normalized with unique cDNA molecular identifiers. The donors were divided into four age groups: young (average about 15 years), middle-aged (about 41), aged (about 56) and long-lived (82). To avoid experimental bias, donors of different ages were randomly spread across the sequencing lanes. Using the same blood draw, the study looked at two additional independent replicas of 1 million unique cDNA reads for two donors, one aged 18 to 29 and the other aged 80 or older.

The library was built by means of 5' RACE. Sequencing used an Illumina HiSeq 2500. A second PCR of about 6 to 11 cycles was performed with a sample-barcoded 5' primer and a J-beta primer mix. A unique molecular identifier was introduced onto each TCR beta cDNA molecule by a template-switch 5' adaptor carrying 12 random nucleotides. Each sample yielded at least 2.5 million CDR3-containing paired-end reads. All of the RNA was converted into first-strand cDNA using the Mint cDNA synthesis kit, with a TRBC-specific oligonucleotide serving as the primer. Following uracil-DNA glycosylase treatment, all cDNA underwent a first 18-cycle PCR with the universal primers M1SS and BC2_uni_R. The original methods were these. For normalization, 1 million high-quality reads, each with a distinct molecular identifier, were randomly selected from each sample. Instead of being binned into consensus sequences, reads that shared molecular identifiers were thrown out. MiTCR, with a Q25 quality threshold and the strictest error-elimination algorithm, was used for CDR3 identification, clonotype clustering and error correction. Lower-bound total TCR beta diversity was estimated with a nonparametric unseen species model using Euler transformation. TCRdb handled the public reads itself, with Q25 trimming in fastp and clone calling in MiXCR, and kept productive beta chains. Records with the same CDR3 protein are collapsed into one entry carrying the most frequent genes and DNA. These V and J calls rely on TCRdb rather than the paper's analysis. This sample comprises 700,000 to 800,000 distinct CDR3 sequences, roughly 41% of them detected only once. Around a fifth of the sample is in the top ten clones.

A word on this clonotype: Its antigen specificity is not known. No much larger clone is present one base from it, and per-base qualities are unavailable.

General study outcomes and caveats: Estimates of total diversity based on one million sequenced T cells were regarded as lower bounds and as underestimates. Compared with the aged group, the long-lived group had more naive CD4+ T cells, fewer expanded clones and increased TCR diversity, suggesting age selection. Since profiling was done on bulk unsorted PBMCs, naive and antigen-experienced compartments could not be conclusively compared. Observed TCR beta diversity correlated strongly with the percentage of naive T cells measured by flow cytometry. As age increased, observed TCR beta diversity per million T cells dropped in a roughly linear way, and a significant reduction was already evident by age about 40. Because donor CMV infection status was unknown, age-related changes in expanded clonotypes were potentially confounded.

Systemically healthy Caucasian individuals from Russia, 35 to 50 in total and aged roughly 6 to 100 years, were included as donors. About 9.6 milliliters of peripheral blood were collected from each donor into EDTA-treated Vacutainer tubes. Ficoll-Paque density-gradient centrifugation was used to isolate PBMCs, with at least 6 million per sample. Total RNA, at least 6 micrograms per sample, was extracted from PBMCs with Trizol reagent. The percentages of naive CD45RAhigh/CD27high T cells were determined by flow cytometry on a PBMC aliquot from every donor. Trimming takes 0 bases from V and 7 bases from J, and the germline ends sit 19 bases apart. Inclusive of the bounding cysteine and phenylalanine, the CDR3 is 16 residues long. CDR3 DNA only is kept here, 48 bases in frame from base 1. The germline V gene (reference sequence) sets CDR1 to DFQATT and CDR2 to SNEGSKA.

Sequenced: blood. This sequence was found in a woman aged 60 to 75 in good health. This sequence uses TRBV20-1 and TRBJ2-1; the D gene is possibly TRBD1, with 6 bases matching. The encoded CDR3 is CSARDLQGSWGNEQFF. The sequenced DNA is TGCAGTGCTAGAGACCTCCAGGGGTCGTGGGGGAATGAGCAGTTCTTC.